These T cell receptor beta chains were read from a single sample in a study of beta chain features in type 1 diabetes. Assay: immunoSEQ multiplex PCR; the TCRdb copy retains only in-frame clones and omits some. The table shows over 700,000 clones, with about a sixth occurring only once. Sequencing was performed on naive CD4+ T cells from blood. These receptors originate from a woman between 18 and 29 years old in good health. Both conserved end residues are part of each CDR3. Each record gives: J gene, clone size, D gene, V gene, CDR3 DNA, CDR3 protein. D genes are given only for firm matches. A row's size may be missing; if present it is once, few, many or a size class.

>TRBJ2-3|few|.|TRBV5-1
TGCGCCAGCAGCTTAGGACTTTCAGATACGCAGTATTTT
CASSLGLSDTQYF
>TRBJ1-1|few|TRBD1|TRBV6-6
TGTGCCAGCAGTTACCCGGGACAGGGGGCAAAAACTGAAGCTTTCTTT
CASSYPGQGAKTEAFF
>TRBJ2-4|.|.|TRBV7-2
TGTGCCAGCAGCCCCGACCTAGGGACGCTATCTCATAACATTCAGTACTTC
CASSPDLGTLSHNIQYF
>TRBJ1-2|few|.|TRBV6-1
TGTGCCAGCACCGAATTCCAAACAGGGACCTATGGCTACACCTTC
CASTEFQTGTYGYTF
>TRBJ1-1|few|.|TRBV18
TGTGCCAGCTCACCATATAAGGGTTTGAACACTGAAGCTTTCTTT
CASSPYKGLNTEAFF
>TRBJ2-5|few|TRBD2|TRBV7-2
TGTGCCAGCAGCTTAGTTGCGCGGGAGGTTGAGACCCAGTACTTC
CASSLVAREVETQYF
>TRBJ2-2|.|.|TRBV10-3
TGTGCCATCAAACAATCGGTCACCGGGGAGCTGTTTTTT
CAIKQSVTGELFF
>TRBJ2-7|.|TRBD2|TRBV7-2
TGTGCCAGCAGCTTAGAAGGGACTAGCGGGTACTACGAGCAGTACTTC
CASSLEGTSGYYEQYF
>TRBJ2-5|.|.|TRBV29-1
TGCAGCGTTGAAGGAGTAGTACAAGAGACCCAGTACTTC
CSVEGVVQETQYF
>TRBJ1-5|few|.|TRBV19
TGTGCCAGTAGCGAACAAGGGGGACAGCCCCAGCATTTT
CASSEQGGQPQHF
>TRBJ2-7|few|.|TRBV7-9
TGTGCCAGCAGCTTACCGTCGTCAGCCTACGAGCAGTACTTC
CASSLPSSAYEQYF
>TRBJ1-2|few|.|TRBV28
TGTGCCAGCAGTTTCGGGGGAGATGGCTACACCTTC
CASSFGGDGYTF
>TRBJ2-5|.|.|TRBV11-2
TGTGCCAGCAGCTTAGGAGTTAGTCTAGAGACCCAGTACTTC
CASSLGVSLETQYF
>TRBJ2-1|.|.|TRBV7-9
TGTGCCAGCAGTTTTTTAAGGCGGACCATGTACAATGAGCAGTTCTTC
CASSFLRRTMYNEQFF
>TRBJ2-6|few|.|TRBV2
TGTGCCAGCACCCCCTTCGGACTCTCCTCTGGGGCCAACGTCCTGACTTTC
CASTPFGLSSGANVLTF
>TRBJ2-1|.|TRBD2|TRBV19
TGTGCCAGTACCGCGTCCCTAGCGGACTACAATGAGCAGTTCTTC
CASTASLADYNEQFF
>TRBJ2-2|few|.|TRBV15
TGTGCCACCAGCAGAGAGTGGACGAACACCGGGGAGCTGTTTTTT
CATSREWTNTGELFF
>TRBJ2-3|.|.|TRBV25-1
TGTGCCAGCAGTCATACAGATACGCAGTATTTT
CASSHTDTQYF
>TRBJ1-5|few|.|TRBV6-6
TGTGCCAGCACCGCCGACAGGTACCAGTACCAGCATTTT
CASTADRYQYQHF
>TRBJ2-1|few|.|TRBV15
TGTGCCACCAGCAGAGCCGACAAGTACAATGAGCAGTTCTTC
CATSRADKYNEQFF
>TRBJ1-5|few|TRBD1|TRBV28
TGTGCCAGCAGGCTGGGACAGGGAGGTCAGCCCCAGCATTTT
CASRLGQGGQPQHF
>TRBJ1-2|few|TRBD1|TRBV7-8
TGTGCCAGCAGCCGCATGGGACAGGGGGTTGGCTATGGCTACACCTTC
CASSRMGQGVGYGYTF
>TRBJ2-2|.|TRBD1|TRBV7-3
TGTGCCAGCAGCAAGGGACAGGGAGACACCGGGGAGCTGTTTTTT
CASSKGQGDTGELFF
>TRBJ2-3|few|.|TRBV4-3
TGCGCCAGCAGCCAAGGGGATACAGATACGCAGTATTTT
CASSQGDTDTQYF
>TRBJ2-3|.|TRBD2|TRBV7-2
TGTGCCAGCAGCTTAGCTAGCGGGAGGGTTTCAGATACGCAGTATTTT
CASSLASGRVSDTQYF
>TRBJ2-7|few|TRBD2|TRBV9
TGTGCCAGCAGCGAGACTAGCGGGGTCGTGGAGCAGTACTTC
CASSETSGVVEQYF
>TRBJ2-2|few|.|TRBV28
TGTGCCAGCAGTTTGAACACCGGGGAGCTGTTTTTT
CASSLNTGELFF
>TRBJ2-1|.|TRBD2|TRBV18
TGTGCCAGCTCCCGCGGGGAGGGACTTTACAATGAGCAGTTCTTC
CASSRGEGLYNEQFF
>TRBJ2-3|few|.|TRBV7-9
TGTGCCGTAAGCGGCCTAGCAGGTACAGATACGCAGTATTTT
CAVSGLAGTDTQYF
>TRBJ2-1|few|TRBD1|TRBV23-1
TGCGCCAGCAGTCAACCCGACAGGGACCACCGCAATGAGCAGTTCTTC
CASSQPDRDHRNEQFF
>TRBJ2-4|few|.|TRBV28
TGTGCCAGCCGGGGCCCGGCCAAAAACATTCAGTACTTC
CASRGPAKNIQYF
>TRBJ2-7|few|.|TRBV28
TGTGCCAGCAGTTTATACCCCGTCGGGCGCACCAGATACGAGCAGTACTTC
CASSLYPVGRTRYEQYF
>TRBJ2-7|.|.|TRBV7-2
TGTGCCAGCAGCTTAGGCTCGTTCGCGGGTCTGCGCGAGCAGTACTTC
CASSLGSFAGLREQYF
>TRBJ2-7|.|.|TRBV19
TGTGCCAGCCAGGATGAGGGCTACGAGCAGTACTTC
CASQDEGYEQYF
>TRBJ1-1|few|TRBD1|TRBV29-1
TGCAGCGTTGTGAGGACAGGTAGGACTGAAGCTTTCTTT
CSVVRTGRTEAFF
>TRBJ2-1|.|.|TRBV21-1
TGTGCCAGCAGCAAAAGCCAGAGCTCCTACAATGAGCAGTTCTTC
CASSKSQSSYNEQFF
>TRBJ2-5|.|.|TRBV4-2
TGTGCCAGCAGCCGGGAAAGAGGAGAGACCCAGTACTTC
CASSRERGETQYF
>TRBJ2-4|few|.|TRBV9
TGTGCCAGCAGCGTAGCTCCAGCAGCCGTTCAGTACTTC
CASSVAPAAVQYF
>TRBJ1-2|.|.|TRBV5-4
TGTGCCAGCAGCTCCCCGCCAGGGTTTAAGCATGGCTACACCTTC
CASSSPPGFKHGYTF
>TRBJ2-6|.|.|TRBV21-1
TGTGCCAGCAGCAAAGAGGGGACAGGGCCTACTGGGGCCAACGTCCTGACTTTC
CASSKEGTGPTGANVLTF
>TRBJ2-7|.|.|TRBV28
TGTGCCAGCACCACAGACTACGAGCAGTACTTC
CASTTDYEQYF
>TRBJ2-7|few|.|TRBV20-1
TGCAGTGCTCCGGTCCTTTACGAGCAGTACTTC
CSAPVLYEQYF
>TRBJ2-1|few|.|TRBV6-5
TGTGCCAGCAGTTACTCGGTCGGCTCATACAATGAGCAGTTCTTC
CASSYSVGSYNEQFF
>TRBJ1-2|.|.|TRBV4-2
TGTGCCAGCAGCCAAGCCGGGGACTATGGCTACACCTTC
CASSQAGDYGYTF
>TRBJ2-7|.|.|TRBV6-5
TGTGCCAGCAGTTACTCAACGACAGGCGGGTTCTACGAGCAGTACTTC
CASSYSTTGGFYEQYF
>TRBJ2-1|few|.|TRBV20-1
TGCAGTGCTAGAGACTTGCGGGTTCAGTTCTTC
CSARDLRVQFF
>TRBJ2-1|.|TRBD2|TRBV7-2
TGTGCCAGCAGCCCAAGCGGGAGGGATTACAATGAGCAGTTCTTC
CASSPSGRDYNEQFF
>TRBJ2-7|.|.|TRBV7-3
TGTGCCAGCAGTTCTCAGGGTGGCTCCTACGAGCAGTACTTC
CASSSQGGSYEQYF
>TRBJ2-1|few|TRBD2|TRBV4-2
TGTGCCAGCAGCCCGCGAATTTTAGCGGGCTCCTACAATGAGCAGTTCTTC
CASSPRILAGSYNEQFF